This T cell receptor beta chain was obtained from a study of shared clonotypes between healthy human individuals. Study-wide findings and caveats: Some clonotypes were shared by all four sorted-subset donors, while others were not shared. The non-shared ones had lower generation probabilities than the shared ones. Several donors had roughly 5% of their naive CD4 clonotypes in common.

This CDR3 spans 12 amino acids. The germline V and J ends were trimmed by 6 bases and 3 bases, with 9 bases remaining between them. Germline V gives CDR1 MNHEY, CDR2 SMNVEV (reference sequence). Naive CD8 populations comprised CD45RO-negative cells positively selected for CCR7, excluding terminally differentiated effector memory CD45RA+ cells. This clone was seen repeatedly, ten times or more. Its antigen is undetermined. Some clones are missing from TCRdb's copy, which holds only in-frame ones; the method was immunoSEQ multiplex PCR. The sample records around 2,100,000 clones, about 95% being singletons.

The receptor was derived from a man aged 18-30 years in good health. The chain recombines TRBV27 with TRBJ2-7, with no clear D. The sample taken for sequencing was naive CD8+ T cells sorted from blood. In DNA, the CDR3 is TGTGCCAGCAGGAGAGGATTCTACGAGCAGTACTTC. Translation gives CASRRGFYEQYF.